Below, 31 T cell receptor beta chains from the same sample are listed, as sequenced in a study of metastatic and nonmetastatic thyroid tumors. TCRdb re-analyzed the PCR reads through MiXCR. Found here are over 14,000 clones, approximately 30% of them singletons; the top ten hold roughly 18%. Patients underwent thyroid surgery, and none had received any treatment before it. The specimen was tumor tissue. Receptors originate from a female donor with papillary thyroid cancer or a benign thyroid nodule (not recorded which). Some clones in this sample may be carry-over from other donors' samples.

The sample holds many counts of this clone. The genes are TRBV5-1 and TRBJ2-3; D possibly uses TRBD1 or TRBD2 (6 bases each). Germline CDR1 SGHRS, CDR2 YFSETQ. V lost 7 bases and J lost 6, with 15 bases in between. CDR3 length: 13 residues. Written as DNA, the CDR3 is TGCGCCAGCTCCGGGTCGGGGGCGGATACGCAGTATTTT. The encoded protein is CASSGSGADTQYF.

This clone is classed as medium-sized. This chain links TRBV19 with TRBJ1-2, with unresolved D. V lost 6 bases, J lost 2 bases, and 13 bases lay in between. Germline V lookup: CDR1 LNHDA, CDR2 SQIVND (reference sequence). This CDR3 comprises 14 residues. The CDR3 loop is CASREAASNYGYTF. CDR3 nucleotides: TGTGCCAGTAGGGAAGCAGCTTCCAACTATGGCTACACCTTC.

This clone is categorized as medium-sized. In nucleotides, the CDR3 is TGTGCCAGCAGCCTAGGACAGGGAGTGAACACTGAAGCTTTCTTT. It codes for CASSLGQGVNTEAFF. V and J are TRBV7-2 and TRBJ1-1; 8 bases are a match to TRBD1. The trim removed 5 bases at V and 0 bases at J, leaving 5 bases unmatched. Germline lookup yields CDR1 SGHTA and CDR2 FQGNSA. CDR3 length equals 15 residues.

The CDR3 loop is CASSPQGVTGNTIYF. The CDR3, as DNA: TGTGCCAGCAGTCCCCAGGGGGTAACTGGAAACACCATATATTTT. The chain is built from TRBV6-1 and TRBJ1-3; TRBD1 agrees at 7 bases. The J segment lost 2 bases and the V segment lost 5 bases, leaving 6 bases of the junction unmatched. Germline CDR1 and CDR2: MNHNS and SASEGT. This CDR3 region has 15 residues.

This clone was recorded many times. The chain links TRBV4-1 to TRBJ2-5; weak D call: TRBD2 (5 bases). Germline V gives CDR1 MGHRA, CDR2 YSYEKL. The V end was cut by 6 bases, the J end by 2 bases, with 16 bases between. CDR3 length: 15 amino acids. The chain's CDR3 is CASRPTVRGQETQYF. The CDR3, as DNA: TGCGCCAGCAGGCCCACAGTCCGGGGACAAGAGACCCAGTACTTC.

The gene calls are TRBV20-1 and TRBJ2-5, with TRBD1 identical over 10 bases. The V segment lost 6 bases and the J segment 1 base; nucleotides outside the gene matches: 8. The CDR3 runs to 15 residues. CDR1 DFQATT and CDR2 SNEGSKA come from the germline V gene (reference sequence). The CDR3 spells CSAQDRGSGQETQYF. CDR3 nucleotide sequence: TGCAGTGCACAGGACAGGGGGTCAGGCCAAGAGACCCAGTACTTC.

This clone was detected a few times. CDR3 DNA: TGCGCCAGCAGTGACGACAGTCAAACTTTCAATCAGCCCCAGCATTTT. As protein: CASSDDSQTFNQPQHF. The V gene is TRBV10-2, the J gene TRBJ1-5, with D possibly being TRBD1 (5 bases). Germline loops: CDR1 WSHSY, CDR2 SAAADI. V lost 3 bases to trimming and J lost 3 bases, with 15 bases between them. The CDR3 has 16 amino acids.

The chain couples TRBV5-1 to TRBJ1-3, with TRBD1 as a possible D gene (5 bases). Germline V gene data show CDR1 as SGHRS and CDR2 as YFSETQ. V lost 1 base to trimming and J lost 4 bases, with 6 bases between them. The CDR3 covers 13 residues. CDR3 protein: CASSLTGGNTIYF. DNA for the CDR3: TGCGCCAGCAGCTTGACAGGCGGAAACACCATATATTTT.

This clone was counted at least ten times. The J gene is TRBJ2-5, the V gene TRBV7-9; the D gene could be TRBD1 or TRBD2 (5 bases each). Germline V CDR1 and CDR2: SEHNR, FQNEAQ (reference sequence). Deletions cut 5 bases from V and 1 base from J, with 14 bases between. There are 15 residues in the CDR3. CDR3 nucleotides: TGTGCCAGCAGCCCATGGGACGGTACCCAAGAGACCCAGTACTTC. This gives the protein CASSPWDGTQETQYF.

The V gene is TRBV6-1, the J gene TRBJ2-4, with D possibly being TRBD2 (6 bases). There are 13 residues in the CDR3. Germline V CDR1 and CDR2: MNHNS, SASEGT. V dropped 5 bases and J dropped 10 bases, with 15 bases sitting between them. CDR3 bases: TGTGCCAGCAGTCGTATTACTAGCCTGATTCAGTACTTC. Protein: CASSRITSLIQYF.

Within the sample, this clone is medium-sized. The chain couples TRBV19 to TRBJ2-2, with D perhaps TRBD2 (6 bases). Germline CDR1 and CDR2: LNHDA and SQIVND (reference sequence). The CDR3 totals 14 residues. Trimming pared 2 bases from V and 7 bases from J, leaving 11 bases between. CDR3 bases: TGTGCCAGTAGTATAAAGCAGCGGGTCGGGGAGCTGTTTTTT. Its translation is CASSIKQRVGELFF.

This clone has at least ten counts. The J gene is TRBJ2-3, the V gene TRBV27, with 7 positions matching TRBD2. The V and J ends lost 8 bases and 4 bases, in that order; junction bases with no gene match: 15. The CDR3 contains 16 residues. Germline V gives CDR1 MNHEY, CDR2 SMNVEV (reference sequence). The CDR3 DNA sequence: TGTGCCAGCTCCCAAACTAGCGTCGGAACTGCAGATACGCAGTATTTT. Amino acids: CASSQTSVGTADTQYF.

Comments on this clone: The sample carries other DNA sequences with the same CDR3. The J gene is TRBJ1-1, the V gene TRBV4-1; 11 bases are a match to TRBD1. CDR1 and CDR2 from the germline V gene are MGHRA and YSYEKL. CDR3 size: 17 residues. Trimming removed 1 base from V and 2 bases from J; junction bases left unmatched: 6. This CDR3 is CASSQVGTGGPNTEAFF. CDR3 nucleotide sequence: TGCGCCAGCAGCCAAGTAGGGACAGGGGGACCCAACACTGAAGCTTTCTTT.

The chain carries TRBV9 and TRBJ1-2; TRBD1 is a possible D gene (6 bases). The CDR3 extends over 14 amino acids. With 5 bases removed from V and 8 bases from J, the gap between germline ends came to 19 bases. Per germline, CDR1 SGDLS and CDR2 YYNGEE. The CDR3 loop reads CASSDGYRDEGYTF. In DNA, the CDR3 is TGTGCCAGCAGTGACGGTTACAGGGATGAAGGCTACACCTTC. Supplemented by reference TRBV9 and TRBJ1-2, the full variable domain reads DSGVTQTPKHLITATGQRVTLRCSPRSGDLSVYWYQQSLDQGLQFLIQYYNGEERAKGNILERFSAQQFPDLHSELNLSSLELGDSALYFCASSDGYRDEGYTFGSGTRLTVV.

By share of the sample, this clone is medium-sized. The chain carries TRBV7-3 and TRBJ1-3; 8 nucleotides line up with TRBD1. CDR1 SGHTA and CDR2 FQGTGA come from the germline V gene. Germline trimming cut 2 bases from V and 4 bases from J; bases unmatched to any gene: 4. The CDR3 contains 15 residues. The CDR3 coding sequence is TGTGCCAGCAGCTTATCAGGGGGCTACGGAAACACCATATATTTT. Its protein is CASSLSGGYGNTIYF.

The chain has TRBV5-1 and TRBJ2-2, with D maybe TRBD2 (6 bases). The V gene lost 4 bases and the J gene lost 6 bases, with 10 bases spanning the gap. Germline V CDR1 and CDR2: SGHRS, YFSETQ. The CDR3 runs to 13 residues. In nucleotides, the CDR3 is TGCGCCAGCAGCGTAGGAGGGGCCGGGGAGCTGTTTTTT. This encodes CASSVGGAGELFF.

The chain links TRBV18 to TRBJ2-7; no firm D call. The CDR3 is 13 amino acids. Germline V gene data show CDR1 as KGHSH and CDR2 as LQKENI. The V end lost 3 bases, the J end lost 5 bases, and 11 bases lay between the germline ends. In nucleotides, the CDR3 is TGTGCCAGCTCACCGGATTCGGGCCACGAGCAGTACTTC. This codes for CASSPDSGHEQYF.

The V gene is TRBV7-8, the J gene TRBJ2-7; 7 bases fit TRBD2. Germline CDR1 SGHVS, CDR2 FQNEAQ. The CDR3 totals 14 residues. Trimming cost V 4 bases and J 0 bases; bases outside gene matches: 3. CDR3 sequence (DNA): TGTGCCAGCAGCTGGACTAGGAGCTCCTACGAGCAGTACTTC. Its protein is CASSWTRSSYEQYF.

The chain links TRBV6-5 to TRBJ2-3; D unresolved. The V end was cut by 2 bases, the J end by 5 bases, with 14 bases between. CDR1 and CDR2 from the germline V gene are MNHEY and SVGAGI. The CDR3 is made up of 15 amino acids. The CDR3 DNA is TGTGCCAGCAGTTACCTGGCTACCCCTGGAGATACGCAGTATTTT. It specifies CASSYLATPGDTQYF.

This chain joins TRBV30 and TRBJ2-2; tentatively, D is TRBD1 (6 bases). V was pared by 0 bases and J by 5 bases, with 16 bases between. CDR1 and CDR2 (germline): GTSNPN, SVGIG (reference sequence). This CDR3 is 16 amino acids long. The CDR3 DNA reads TGTGCCTGGAGTGTGTTGGGGGCGTTTAGGACCGGGGAGCTGTTTTTT. Encoded protein: CAWSVLGAFRTGELFF.

This clone was observed at least ten times. The chain carries TRBV6-2 or TRBV6-3 and TRBJ1-2, with TRBD1 matching over 7 bases. Germline-derived CDR1 and CDR2 are MNHEY and SVGEGT. The V and J ends lost 6 bases and 0 bases, in that order; junction bases with no gene match: 7. The CDR3 runs 15 residues. CDR3 region: CASRGQYASNYGYTF. As DNA, the CDR3 is TGTGCCAGCAGGGGACAGTATGCGTCTAACTATGGCTACACCTTC.

The chain is built from TRBV4-1 and TRBJ1-5; no definite D call. V lost 0 bases to trimming and J lost 0 bases, with 12 bases between them. The CDR3 contains 17 residues. CDR1 MGHRA and CDR2 YSYEKL come from the germline V gene. CDR3 nucleotides: TGCGCCAGCAGCCAAGATGTTTCGGGTATTAGCAATCAGCCCCAGCATTTT. Translated, it gives CASSQDVSGISNQPQHF.

By share, this clone ranks as medium-sized. The rearrangement links TRBV20-1 to TRBJ2-7; a possible D gene is TRBD2 (5 bases). CDR1 is DFQATT, CDR2 SNEGSKA, per germline (reference sequence). V lost 1 base and J 3 bases, leaving 13 bases between the germline ends. The CDR3 is 14 residues long. CDR3 DNA sequence: TGCAGTGCTAGAGGGGCTCACGGGGACTACGAGCAGTACTTC. This gives the protein CSARGAHGDYEQYF.

This clone has more than one count but fewer than ten. The genes are TRBV5-5 and TRBJ2-5; maybe TRBD1 (5 bases). The V gene's germline CDR1 is SGHKS and CDR2 YYEKEE (reference sequence). The CDR3 is 14 residues long. Trimming took 0 bases from V and 6 from J, leaving 12 bases between them. The DNA of the CDR3 is TGTGCCAGCAGCTTGGGGTGGGGCGCAAAGACCCAGTACTTC. Translated: CASSLGWGAKTQYF.

This clone was recorded many times. This chain joins TRBV3-1 and TRBJ1-1; D is possibly TRBD1 (6 bases). CDR1 and CDR2 from the germline V gene are LGHDT and YNNKEL (reference sequence). The CDR3 has 14 amino acids. V was clipped by 4 bases and J by 4 bases, with 13 bases between them. The CDR3 region has the DNA TGTGCCAGCAGCCCTCCCGGACAGACCACTGAAGCTTTCTTT. As protein: CASSPPGQTTEAFF.

The chain has TRBV20-1 and TRBJ2-7; weak D call: TRBD1 (7 bases). Germline CDR1 and CDR2: DFQATT and SNEGSKA (reference sequence). The CDR3 runs 15 residues. V dropped 5 bases and J dropped 1 base, with 18 bases sitting between them. CDR3 nucleotides: TGCAGTGCTCCAGTCCAGGGGGGAGCGTCCTACGAGCAGTACTTC. Protein: CSAPVQGGASYEQYF.

This clone has a handful of counts. The chain couples TRBV2 to TRBJ2-7, with 8 positions matching TRBD1. Germline CDR1 and CDR2: SNHLY and FYNNEI. V lost 11 bases and J lost 5; bases outside the gene matches: 14. The CDR3 contains 14 residues. The CDR3 DNA sequence: TGTGCCGGCTGGTCCGGACAGGGACCTCACGAGCAGTACTTC. Translating it yields CAGWSGQGPHEQYF.

This clone was seen ten or more times. CDR3 in DNA: TGTGCCAGCAGCCAAGAGGGGCCCCTGGGTAGCGGGACTGTGAATGAGCAGTTCTTC. It specifies CASSQEGPLGSGTVNEQFF. This chain joins TRBV3-1 and TRBJ2-1, with 8 bases aligning to TRBD2. The germline V gene has CDR1 LGHDT and CDR2 YNNKEL (reference sequence). This CDR3 has 19 residues. The V and J ends lost 0 bases and 7 bases, in that order; junction bases with no gene match: 17.

The CDR3 nucleotides read TGTGCCAGCAGTTTTGACCTCGGACAGGGTGTAACTGAAGCTTTCTTT. Protein product: CASSFDLGQGVTEAFF. The chain has TRBV28 and TRBJ1-1; 8 bases fit TRBD1. Looked up from germline, CDR1 is MDHEN and CDR2 is SYDVKM. After removal of 3 bases from V and 5 bases from J, the junction contained 11 bases not matched to a gene. The CDR3 totals 16 residues.

This clone was detected many times. A much larger clone differs from this one at a single base, so this may be a read error. The rearrangement joins TRBV12-3 or TRBV12-4 to TRBJ1-6; no reliable D call. The CDR3 sequence is 14 residues long. V was shortened by 3 bases and J by 11 bases, with 14 bases between the two germline ends. The chain's CDR3 is CASSLYRQPPPLHF. The DNA of the CDR3 is TGTGCCAGCAGTTTGTATCGCCAGCCCCCACCCCTCCACTTT.

The table lists this clone with many counts. One end of the junction varies from germline; a read error may be responsible. V is TRBV20-1 and J is TRBJ1-3; no definite D call. The CDR3 is 13 residues long. Germline V lookup: CDR1 DFQATT, CDR2 SNEGSKA (reference sequence). The CDR3 sequence is CGALLARRNTIYF. DNA for the CDR3: TGCGGTGCTCTTCTGGCCCGTCGGAACACCATATATTTT.